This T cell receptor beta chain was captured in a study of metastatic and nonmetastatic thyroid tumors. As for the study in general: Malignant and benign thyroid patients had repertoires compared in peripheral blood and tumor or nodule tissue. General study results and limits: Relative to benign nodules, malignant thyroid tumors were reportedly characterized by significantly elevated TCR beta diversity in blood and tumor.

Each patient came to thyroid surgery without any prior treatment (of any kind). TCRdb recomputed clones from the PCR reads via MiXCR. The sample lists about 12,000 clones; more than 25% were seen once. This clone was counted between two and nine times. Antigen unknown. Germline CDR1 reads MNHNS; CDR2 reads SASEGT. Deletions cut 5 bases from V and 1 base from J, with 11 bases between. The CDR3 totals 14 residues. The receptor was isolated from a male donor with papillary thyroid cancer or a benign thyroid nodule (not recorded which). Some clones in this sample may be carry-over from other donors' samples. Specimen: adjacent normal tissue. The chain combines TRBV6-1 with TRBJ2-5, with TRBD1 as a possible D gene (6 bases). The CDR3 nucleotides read TGTGCCAGCAGTCCTCGGGACATCCAAGAGACCCAGTACTTC. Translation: CASSPRDIQETQYF.